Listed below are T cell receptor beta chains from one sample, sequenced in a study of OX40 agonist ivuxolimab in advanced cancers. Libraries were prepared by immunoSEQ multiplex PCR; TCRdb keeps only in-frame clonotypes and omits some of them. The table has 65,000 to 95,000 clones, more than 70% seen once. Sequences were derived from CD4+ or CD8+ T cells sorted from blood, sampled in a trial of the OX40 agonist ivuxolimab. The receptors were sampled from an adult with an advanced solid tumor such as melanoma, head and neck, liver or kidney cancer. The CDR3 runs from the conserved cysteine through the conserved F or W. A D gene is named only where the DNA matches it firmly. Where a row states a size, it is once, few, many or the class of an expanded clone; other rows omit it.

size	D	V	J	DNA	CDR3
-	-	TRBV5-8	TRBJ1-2	TGTGCCAGCAGCCGAACCCCCGATAACTATGGCTACACCTTC	CASSRTPDNYGYTF
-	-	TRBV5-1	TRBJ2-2	TGCGCCAGCAGCTTGAGAAACAGGGACCCCGGGGAGCTGTTTTTT	CASSLRNRDPGELFF
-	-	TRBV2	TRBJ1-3	TGTGCCAGCAGCGCCGAAGGGTTCTCTGGAAACACCATATATTTT	CASSAEGFSGNTIYF
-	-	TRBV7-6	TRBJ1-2	TGTGCCAGCAGCTTGAGAGGTGATGGCTACACCTTC	CASSLRGDGYTF
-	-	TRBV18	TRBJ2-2	TGTGCCAGCTCACCAAAGAATACGCGTCCCGGGGAGCTGTTTTTT	CASSPKNTRPGELFF
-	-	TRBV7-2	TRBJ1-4	TGTGCCAGCAGCTTAGCCCACAGGAGGAAACTGTTTTTT	CASSLAHRRKLFF
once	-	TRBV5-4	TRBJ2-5	TGTGCCAGCAGCTTCAAAGGGGGTACAGAGACCCAGTACTTC	CASSFKGGTETQYF
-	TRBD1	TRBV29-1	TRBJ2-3	TGCAGCGTTGATGGACAGGGGGGGGATACGCAGTATTTT	CSVDGQGGDTQYF
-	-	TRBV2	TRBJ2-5	TGTGCCAGCAGTGTCGATTGGGTAGCACAAGAGACCCAGTACTTC	CASSVDWVAQETQYF
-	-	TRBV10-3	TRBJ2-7	TGTGCCACCTCCACGGTTTCCTACGAGCAGTACTTC	CATSTVSYEQYF
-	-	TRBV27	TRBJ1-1	TGTGCCAGCAGCTCTATAGGGACTGAAGCTTTCTTT	CASSSIGTEAFF
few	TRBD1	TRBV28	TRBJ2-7	TGTGCCAGCAGTTCGATTACCCGGCTACAGGGGAAGTACTTC	CASSSITRLQGKYF
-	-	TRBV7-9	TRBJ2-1	TGTGCCAGCAGCGTATCTTTTGAGCAGTTCTTC	CASSVSFEQFF
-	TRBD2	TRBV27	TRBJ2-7	TGTGCCAGCAGTTTATTCCTAGCGGGAGGCTACGAGCAGTACTTC	CASSLFLAGGYEQYF
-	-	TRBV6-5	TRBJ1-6	TGTGCCAGCAGGACCTATAATTCACCCCTCCACTTT	CASRTYNSPLHF
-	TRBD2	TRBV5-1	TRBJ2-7	TGCGCCAGCCAAACAGGGGGACTAGCGGGAGTTGACGAGCAGTACTTC	CASQTGGLAGVDEQYF
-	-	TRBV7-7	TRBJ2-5	TGTGCTAGCAGCCGAGGTCTCCAAGAGACCCAGTACTTC	CASSRGLQETQYF
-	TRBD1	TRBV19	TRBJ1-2	TGTGCCAGTAGTCTGAGACAGGGTAATGGCTACACCTTC	CASSLRQGNGYTF
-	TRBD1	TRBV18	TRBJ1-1	TGTGCCAGCTCACCCCAGGGGGACACTGAAGCTTTCTTT	CASSPQGDTEAFF
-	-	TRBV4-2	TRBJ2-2	TGTGCCAGCAGCTCGGGACTTACCACCGGGGAGCTGTTTTTT	CASSSGLTTGELFF
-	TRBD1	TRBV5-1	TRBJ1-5	TGCGCCAGCAGCTTGGGGGACAGGGTCAATCAGCCCCAGCATTTT	CASSLGDRVNQPQHF
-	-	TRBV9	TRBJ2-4	TGTGCCAGCAGCGTAGATCCAGCCAAAAACATTCAGTACTTC	CASSVDPAKNIQYF
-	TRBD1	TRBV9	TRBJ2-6	TGTGCCAGCAGCCCGACCCAGGGGGACCGGGATGGACCTGGGGCCAACGTCCTGACTTTC	CASSPTQGDRDGPGANVLTF
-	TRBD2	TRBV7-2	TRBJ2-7	TGTGCCAGCAGCCGGACGGGACTAGATTACGAGCAGTACTTC	CASSRTGLDYEQYF
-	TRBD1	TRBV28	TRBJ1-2	TGTGCCAGCAGCCCCGGGACAGGGCTATGGTATGGCTACACCTTC	CASSPGTGLWYGYTF
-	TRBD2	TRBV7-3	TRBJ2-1	TGTGCCAGCAGCATTGGACTAGCGGGAGCGTACAATGAGCAGTTCTTC	CASSIGLAGAYNEQFF
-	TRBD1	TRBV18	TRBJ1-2	TGTGCCAGCTCGAACTCCCAGGGGGCGTTCGACACCTTC	CASSNSQGAFDTF
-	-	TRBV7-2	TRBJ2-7	TGTGCCAGCAGCTTAGCAGAGGGGCGCTACGAGCAGTACTTC	CASSLAEGRYEQYF
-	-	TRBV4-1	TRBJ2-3	TGCGCCAGCAGCCTCTCTTTCCCGGATACGCAGTATTTT	CASSLSFPDTQYF
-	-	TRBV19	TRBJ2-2	TGTGCCAGTAGTAGGGGAACCACCGGGGAGCTGTTTTTT	CASSRGTTGELFF
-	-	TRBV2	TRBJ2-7	TGTGCCAGCGGACTTTACGCCTACGAGCAGTACTTC	CASGLYAYEQYF
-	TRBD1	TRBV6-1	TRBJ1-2	TGTGCCAGCAGTGAATGGTCGGGTGCAGGGGGGCATGGCTACACCTTC	CASSEWSGAGGHGYTF
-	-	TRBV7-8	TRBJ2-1	TGTGCCAGCAGCTTAGGGGCAACGTCCTACAATGAGCAGTTCTTC	CASSLGATSYNEQFF
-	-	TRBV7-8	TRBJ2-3	TGTGCCAGCAGTTCTGCGCAGGTGACAGATACGCAGTATTTT	CASSSAQVTDTQYF
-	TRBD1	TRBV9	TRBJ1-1	TGTGCCAGCAGCGCACCGGGACAGGTGAACACTGAAGCTTTCTTT	CASSAPGQVNTEAFF
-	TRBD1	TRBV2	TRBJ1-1	TGTGCCAGCAGTCAACAGGGGGCGTCGAACACTGAAGCTTTCTTT	CASSQQGASNTEAFF
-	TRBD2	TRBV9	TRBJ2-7	TGTGCCAGCAGCGTAGCTTGGGCGGGAGGGCTGCACGAGCAGTACTTC	CASSVAWAGGLHEQYF
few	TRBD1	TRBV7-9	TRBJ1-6	TGTGCCAGCAGCTTAGAGACAGGGGCGAAATCACCCCTCCACTTT	CASSLETGAKSPLHF
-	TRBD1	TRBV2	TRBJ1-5	TGTGCCAGCAGTCAAGACAGGGGGCGCCTGCCCCAGCATTTT	CASSQDRGRLPQHF
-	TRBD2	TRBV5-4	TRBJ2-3	TGTGCCAGCAGCCCCCTCGAGCGGGGGGGGTGGGATACGCAGTATTTT	CASSPLERGGWDTQYF
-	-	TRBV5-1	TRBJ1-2	TGCGCCAGCAGCTTGGAGGGGCGTTATGGCTACACCTTC	CASSLEGRYGYTF
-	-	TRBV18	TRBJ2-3	TGTGCCAGCTCACGAAGACAAGGCCTTATGGGGGATACGCAGTATTTT	CASSRRQGLMGDTQYF
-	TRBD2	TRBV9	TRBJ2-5	TGTGCCAGCAGTACCCTCAGCGGGAGGGAGGGGACCCAGTACTTC	CASSTLSGREGTQYF
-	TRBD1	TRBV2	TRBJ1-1	TGTGCCAGCGGACTGGACAGGGGAACTGAAGCTTTCTTT	CASGLDRGTEAFF
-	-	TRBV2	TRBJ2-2	TGTGCCAGCAGTGCGTTAGCCCACACCGGGGAGCTGTTTTTT	CASSALAHTGELFF
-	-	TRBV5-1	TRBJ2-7	TGCGCCAGCAGCACGGGACAACGACTCTACGAGCAGTACTTC	CASSTGQRLYEQYF
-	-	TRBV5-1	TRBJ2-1	TGCGCCAGCAGCTTAGGGGGGTCCTACAATGAGCAGTTCTTC	CASSLGGSYNEQFF
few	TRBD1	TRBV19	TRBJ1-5	TGTGCCAGTAACTCAAACAGGGGCTTCGGCAATCAGCCCCAGCATTTT	CASNSNRGFGNQPQHF
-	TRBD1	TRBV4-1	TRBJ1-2	TGCGCCAGCAGCCCTGGGATGACAGGGTACGGCTACACCTTC	CASSPGMTGYGYTF
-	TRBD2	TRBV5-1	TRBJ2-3	TGCGCCAGCACCGTAGCGGGGGTCTCCACAGATACGCAGTATTTT	CASTVAGVSTDTQYF
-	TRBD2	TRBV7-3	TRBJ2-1	TGTGCCAGCAGCTTATTAGCGGGAGGGTCAAACGAGCAGTTCTTC	CASSLLAGGSNEQFF
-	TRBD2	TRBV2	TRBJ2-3	TGTGCCAGCAGTGAAGCTGTTCTAGCGGGAGGGCCGAGGGCCACAGATACGCAGTATTTT	CASSEAVLAGGPRATDTQYF
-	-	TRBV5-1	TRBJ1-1	TGCGCCAGCAGCTTGTTACCAGATCTTGAAGCTTTCTTT	CASSLLPDLEAFF
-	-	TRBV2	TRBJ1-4	TGTGCCAGCAGTGAAGACGTAGGAGGAGTTGAAAAACTGTTTTTT	CASSEDVGGVEKLFF
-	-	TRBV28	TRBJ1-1	TGTGCCAGCAGTTTGGGGTCTTGGTCTGAAGCTTTCTTT	CASSLGSWSEAFF
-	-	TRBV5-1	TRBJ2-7	TGCGCCAGCAGCTTGGAAGGGAATGGCGAGCAGTACTTC	CASSLEGNGEQYF
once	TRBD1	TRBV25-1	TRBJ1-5	TGTGCCAGCAGTGATACAGGGGATCAGCCCCAGCATTTT	CASSDTGDQPQHF
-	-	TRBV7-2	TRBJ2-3	TGTGCCAGCAGCTTAGCCAGGGGCGCAGATACGCAGTATTTT	CASSLARGADTQYF